Described below is a single TCR beta chain sequence and its context. The sample belongs to a study of PD-L1 blockade in urothelial cancer. The time point here: peripheral blood 6 weeks after treatment start. Profiled with immunoSEQ multiplex PCR; TCRdb holds only in-frame clones, not every one. The data hold about 110,000 clones, with around 93% observed a single time. The CDR3 is 14 residues long. Losses at the gene ends were 6 bases for V and 1 base for J; bases not matched to a gene: 6. The V gene's germline CDR1 is SGHTA and CDR2 FQGNSA. The chain employs TRBV7-2 and TRBJ2-7, with 7 nucleotides matching TRBD1. This sequence was found in a man between 60 and 70 years old with urothelial cancer. The material was PBMCs, obtained around atezolizumab (anti-PD-L1) treatment. The CDR3 DNA reads TGTGCCAGCAGGGATCGGACAGGTTCCTACGAGCAGTACTTC. It codes for CASRDRTGSYEQYF.